The source of this T cell receptor (beta chain) is a study of T cell responses to AZD1222 COVID-19 vaccine. The table came from immunoSEQ multiplex PCR; TCRdb's copy has only in-frame clones and leaves some out. The table has 130,000 or so clones, 80% to 90% seen once. The germline gives CDR1 KGHSH, CDR2 LQKENI. V lost 2 bases and J lost 5, with 3 bases in between. This CDR3 has 11 amino acids. This material consisted of peripheral blood, taken on day 0 of AZD1222 vaccination. This sequence was found in an adult in good health. J is TRBJ2-5 and V is TRBV18; D is unresolved. The CDR3: CASSPDETQYF. As DNA, the CDR3 is TGTGCCAGCTCACCAGACGAGACCCAGTACTTC.